This T cell receptor beta chain was profiled in a study of blood T cell repertoires in COVID-19. Study overall: T cells, B-cell-depleted T cells, or PBMCs supplied cDNA or gDNA.

CDR3 length: 18 amino acids. V lost 4 bases and J lost 8; bases outside the gene matches: 18. In germline, CDR1 is KGHSH, CDR2 LQKENI. Original processing methods: Amplification of reference gene primers was used by the study to estimate nucleated cell counts. Sequencing was performed with immunoSEQ multiplex PCR; in TCRdb, only in-frame clones are kept and a portion is missing. The D gene and trimming were derived from the DNA, and the V and J assignments and clone size from that table. The profile shows 400,000 to 450,000 clones, 75% to 90% of them singletons. The receptor's source is a woman younger than 45 with active or convalescent COVID-19. The V call is TRBV18, the J call TRBJ2-1; 9 bases match TRBD2. The sequenced sample was peripheral blood. The CDR3 DNA sequence: TGTGCCAGCTCACAGTTTCCAGCGGGGGGCGCTACGAGGGATGAGCAGTTCTTC. Encoded protein: CASSQFPAGGATRDEQFF.